The 15 T cell receptor beta chains below come from one sample, sequenced in a study of cytomegalovirus exposure and HLA in healthy donors. Using immunoSEQ multiplex PCR, the repertoire was profiled, and TCRdb retains in-frame clones only, with some absent. The table lists approximately 60,000 clones, just over 90% of them singletons. Sequenced sample: PBMCs. The origin of the receptors is a woman aged 18-35 years in good health and CMV-seronegative.

V gene TRBV6-5 combines with J gene TRBJ2-7, with 7 bases fitting TRBD2. This CDR3 spans 14 amino acids. J gave up 5 bases and V 6 bases, and 10 bases lay outside the gene matches. Germline V gene lookup returns CDR1 MNHEY and CDR2 SVGAGI. CDR3: CASSHTGTTDEQYF. The CDR3 DNA reads TGTGCCAGCAGCCATACGGGGACTACCGACGAGCAGTACTTC.

V usage is TRBV4-3 and J usage is TRBJ2-1; D call uncertain. Trimming stripped 0 bases from V and 2 bases from J, with 14 bases between. CDR3 length: 17 residues. CDR1 is LGHNA and CDR2 is YSLEER in the germline V gene. The CDR3 is CASSQDPPLTTYNEQFF. The CDR3 nucleotides read TGCGCCAGCAGCCAAGATCCCCCCCTGACAACCTACAATGAGCAGTTCTTC.

This chain joins TRBV2 and TRBJ2-5, with D tentatively TRBD2 (5 bases). Trimming shortened V by 5 bases and J by 7 bases, and 14 bases separated the two germline ends. The CDR3 is made up of 13 amino acids. Germline assignment: CDR1 SNHLY and CDR2 FYNNEI. The CDR3, as DNA: TGTGCCAGCAGTCGGGATGGTGACTGGACCCAGTACTTC. Encoded protein: CASSRDGDWTQYF.

J is TRBJ2-1 and V is TRBV15; TRBD2 is a possible D gene (6 bases). Per the germline V gene, CDR1 is LNHNV and CDR2 is YYDKDF (reference sequence). Trimming stripped 2 bases from V and 9 bases from J, with 17 bases between. CDR3 length: 15 amino acids. The CDR3 bases are TGTGCCACCAGCAGAACCCTCAACCGGGACTCTGAGCAGTTCTTC. Amino acid sequence: CATSRTLNRDSEQFF.

The J gene is TRBJ1-1, the V gene TRBV28, with 7 bases that match TRBD1. The germline V gene encodes CDR1 MDHEN and CDR2 SYDVKM. Trimming cost V 5 bases and J 4 bases; bases outside gene matches: 4. This CDR3 has 13 amino acids. CDR3 coding DNA: TGTGCCAGCAGTGAGGACAGGACCACTGAAGCTTTCTTT. It translates to CASSEDRTTEAFF. Variable domain in full (rest from reference TRBV28 and TRBJ1-1): DVKVTQSSRYLVKRTGEKVFLECVQDMDHENMFWYRQDPGLGLRLIYFSYDVKMKEKGDIPEGYSVSREKKERFSLILESASTNQTSMYLCASSEDRTTEAFFGQGTRLTVV.

Only one count was recorded for this clone. J is TRBJ2-3 and V is TRBV28; the match to TRBD2 covers 13 bases. This CDR3 is built from 16 residues. V was clipped by 5 bases and J by 4 bases; unmatched bases: 6. CDR1 is MDHEN and CDR2 is SYDVKM in the germline V gene. Here the CDR3 reads CASSRILAGGADTQYF. CDR3 in DNA: TGTGCCAGCAGTCGAATACTAGCGGGAGGGGCAGATACGCAGTATTTT. The variable domain in full, with the rest retrieved from reference TRBV28 and TRBJ2-3, is DVKVTQSSRYLVKRTGEKVFLECVQDMDHENMFWYRQDPGLGLRLIYFSYDVKMKEKGDIPEGYSVSREKKERFSLILESASTNQTSMYLCASSRILAGGADTQYFGPGTRLTVL.

V usage is TRBV10-3 and J usage is TRBJ2-7; D gene unclear. The V end lost 8 bases, the J end lost 5 bases, and 13 bases lay between the germline ends. Germline CDR1 and CDR2: ENHRY and SYGVKD. CDR3 length: 12 residues. The CDR3 sequence is CAIPRVIHEQYF. Written as DNA, the CDR3 is TGTGCCATCCCACGGGTGATTCACGAGCAGTACTTC.

The chain has TRBV28 and TRBJ2-2; no clear D. Deletions cut 6 bases from V and 6 bases from J, with 8 bases between. This CDR3 contains 12 residues. Looked up from germline, CDR1 is MDHEN and CDR2 is SYDVKM. CDR3 DNA sequence: TGTGCCAGCAGGAAGCCTTCCGGGGAGCTGTTTTTT. Translation gives CASRKPSGELFF. Using reference TRBV28 and TRBJ2-2 for the parts outside the CDR3, the full variable domain is DVKVTQSSRYLVKRTGEKVFLECVQDMDHENMFWYRQDPGLGLRLIYFSYDVKMKEKGDIPEGYSVSREKKERFSLILESASTNQTSMYLCASRKPSGELFFGEGSRLTVL.

The rearrangement joins TRBV11-3 to TRBJ2-3; the match to TRBD1 covers 9 bases. The CDR3 runs 16 residues. Germline V lookup: CDR1 SGHNT, CDR2 YENEEA. The V gene end was trimmed by 4 bases and the J gene end by 5 bases; junction bases not matched to a gene: 10. The CDR3 spells CASSSRRDRVLDTQYF. The CDR3 nucleotides are TGTGCCAGCAGCTCCCGCCGGGACAGGGTATTAGATACGCAGTATTTT.

This rearrangement joins TRBV14 to TRBJ2-1; D is uncertain. Germline values: CDR1 SGHDN, CDR2 FVKESK. Trimming stripped 1 base from V and 15 bases from J, with 16 bases between. The CDR3 totals 13 residues. CDR3 residues: CASSQVLVPVRFF. In DNA form, the CDR3 reads TGTGCCAGCAGCCAAGTTCTCGTCCCAGTCCGGTTCTTC.

The gene calls are TRBV2 and TRBJ2-7, with D possibly being TRBD2 (5 bases). Germline CDR1 reads SNHLY; CDR2 reads FYNNEI. V was pared by 3 bases and J by 5 bases, with 11 bases between. This CDR3 is 13 amino acids long. The CDR3, as DNA: TGTGCCAGCAGTGACGGGAATCGCGACGAGCAGTACTTC. This codes for CASSDGNRDEQYF. The variable domain in full, with the rest retrieved from reference TRBV2 and TRBJ2-7, is EPEVTQTPSHQVTQMGQEVILRCVPISNHLYFYWYRQILGQKVEFLVSFYNNEISEKSEIFDDQFSVERPDGSNFTLKIRSTKLEDSAMYFCASSDGNRDEQYFGPGTRLTVT.

This clone was observed once. The CDR3 protein is CASSRDRGGTDTQYF. DNA for the CDR3: TGTGCCAGCAGCCGGGACAGGGGAGGGACAGATACGCAGTATTTT. This chain links TRBV2 with TRBJ2-3; 10 bases fit TRBD1. The germline CDR1 and CDR2 sequences are SNHLY and FYNNEI. The V gene end was trimmed by 6 bases and the J gene end by 3 bases; junction bases not matched to a gene: 6. The CDR3 consists of 15 residues. The full variable domain, completed using reference TRBV2 and TRBJ2-3, is EPEVTQTPSHQVTQMGQEVILRCVPISNHLYFYWYRQILGQKVEFLVSFYNNEISEKSEIFDDQFSVERPDGSNFTLKIRSTKLEDSAMYFCASSRDRGGTDTQYFGPGTRLTVL.

The V gene is TRBV18, the J gene TRBJ2-2; weak D call: TRBD2 (5 bases). V lost 6 bases and J lost 0, with 14 bases in between. The CDR3 is made up of 16 amino acids. Looked up from germline, CDR1 is KGHSH and CDR2 is LQKENI. The CDR3 protein is CASSQLSSPNTGELFF. The DNA for the CDR3 is TGTGCCAGCTCGCAACTTTCTAGCCCGAACACCGGGGAGCTGTTTTTT.

The genes are TRBV7-2 and TRBJ2-5; no reliable D call. Germline loops: CDR1 SGHTA, CDR2 FQGNSA. Trimming left V 2 bases short and J 1 base short, with 8 bases between. The CDR3 totals 14 residues. The CDR3 reads CASSLLTSQETQYF. DNA for the CDR3: TGTGCCAGCAGCTTACTGACTTCCCAAGAGACCCAGTACTTC.

The chain couples TRBV29-1 to TRBJ1-5; no clear D gene. The germline V gene encodes CDR1 SQVTM and CDR2 ANQGSEA. The V gene lost 4 bases and the J gene lost 4 bases, with 11 bases spanning the gap. The CDR3 is 13 amino acids. CDR3 sequence reads: CSVGVGRNQPQHF. The CDR3 coding sequence is TGCAGCGTTGGAGTCGGGAGAAATCAGCCCCAGCATTTT. Using reference TRBV29-1 and TRBJ1-5 for the parts outside the CDR3, the full variable domain is SAVISQKPSRDICQRGTSLTIQCQVDSQVTMMFWYRQQPGQSLTLIATANQGSEATYESGFVIDKFPISRPNLTFSTLTVSNMSPEDSSIYLCSVGVGRNQPQHFGDGTRLSIL.